This T cell receptor beta chain is from a study of T cell repertoires in cytomegalovirus infection. TCRdb re-called the reads with MiXCR, one entry per CDR3 protein. The sample shows 150,000 to 200,000 distinct CDR3 sequences, more than 15% of them seen only once. This clonotype came up a few times. The CDR3 is 16 residues long. V lost 5 bases and J lost 9; bases outside the gene matches: 14. CDR1 and CDR2 (germline): MDHEN, SYDVKM. The sample consisted of CD8+ T cells from PBMCs. This chain links TRBV28 with TRBJ2-1; 9 bases are shared with TRBD1. The sequence was obtained from a human donor in good health (CMV status not recorded). Some clones in this sample may be carry-over from other donors' samples. DNA for the CDR3: TGTGCCAGCAGTCCCTCCCTGGGACAGGGATCCGGTGAGCAGTTCTTC. It specifies CASSPSLGQGSGEQFF.